This T cell receptor beta chain was captured in a study of blood T cell repertoires in COVID-19 (TCRdb year 2020). With respect to the entire study: The collaborator samples originated in the United States, Italy and Spain and spanned the acute and convalescent phases of COVID-19. The prospective study material was composed of cDNA or gDNA derived from T cells, B-cell-depleted T cells, or PBMCs. Deeply sampled blood TCRbeta repertoires from subjects exposed to, actively infected with, or recovered from COVID-19 were included in the dataset. The repertoires were released in a freely available public database meant as a resource for research on the immune response to SARS-CoV-2. The samples were drawn from two sources: the first 160 participants of the ongoing ImmuneRACE study, and 1,000 to 1,500 subjects contributed by 6 global collaborators. Nearly every sample came with metadata listing a de-identified subject ID, COVID-19 status, age in years and sex. HLA class I and class II types, where available, came from metadata supplied by the sample provider rather than from assay-based typing. Study-level results and caveats: The quantity of clinical and demographic metadata differed by source and by participant and was supplied without curation.

V drops 7 bases and J drops 8 bases, leaving 11 bases in between. The germline V gene sets CDR1 to SNHLY and CDR2 to FYNNEI. Reading from cysteine to phenylalanine, the CDR3 counts 12 amino acids. Just CDR3 DNA is preserved here, 36 bases in frame from base 1. TCRbeta CDR3 regions were amplified from genomic DNA by means of the immunoSEQ Assay, a bias-controlled multiplex PCR. Per the source publication's procedure: Within the assay, amplification of reference gene primers was used to estimate how many nucleated cells each sample contained. To quantify the absolute abundance of each unique TCRbeta CDR3 rearrangement, sequence reads were collapsed and filtered. Productive Simpson clonality was computed per sample as the square root of Simpson's diversity index over productive rearrangements. Imported from immuneACCESS, the table was reduced by TCRdb to in-frame sequences with V and J called. These copies leave out some clones; in studies compared against another copy, an unresolved V gene accounts for under half, and the cause of the remainder is not known. V and J calls and clone size are as listed in that table; D and trimming were resolved from the DNA. Present in this sample are around 250,000 clones, roughly 80% of which were seen just once. Jointly, the top ten make up 4.5% to 6% of the sample.

Enrolling through a virtual design, the prospective study's participants ranged in age from about 18 to 89 years and lived across roughly 23 United States geographic areas. To assign participants to cohorts, the prospective study relied on clinical history that participants themselves reported in a screening survey and a study questionnaire. Exposed participants had been in contact, within 2 weeks of entering the study, with a person who had a PCR-confirmed or clinician-diagnosed case of COVID-19. In the prospective study, whole blood, serum and a nasopharyngeal or oropharyngeal swab were collected from each participant by mobile phlebotomists. Prospective study participants could optionally give additional blood draws and questionnaires over an approximately 2-month period. Prospective study blood samples were shipped either frozen or at room temperature before DNA extraction. Notes on this clone: Its antigen remains undetermined. No clone much larger than this one lies a single base away; base qualities are absent.

The chain joins TRBV2 to TRBJ2-2; the D gene lacks a confident call. The receptor's source is a man in his forties or fifties who had been exposed to COVID-19. The sample consisted of PBMCs or T cells enriched from blood (not recorded which). The nucleotides read TGTGCCAGCATGCGGCGATCGGGGGAGCTGTTTTTT. The translation is CASMRRSGELFF.